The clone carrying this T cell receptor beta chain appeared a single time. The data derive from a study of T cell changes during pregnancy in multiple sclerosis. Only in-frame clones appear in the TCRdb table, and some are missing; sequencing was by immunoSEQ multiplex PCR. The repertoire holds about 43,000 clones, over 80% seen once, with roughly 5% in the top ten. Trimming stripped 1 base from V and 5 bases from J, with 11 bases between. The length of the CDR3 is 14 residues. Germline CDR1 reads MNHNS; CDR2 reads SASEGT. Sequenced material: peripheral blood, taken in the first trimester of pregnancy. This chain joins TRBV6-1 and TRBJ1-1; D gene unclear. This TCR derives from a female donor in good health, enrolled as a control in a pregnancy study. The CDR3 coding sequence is TGTGCCAGCAGTGAAGGCCGAGGATTTACTGAAGCTTTCTTT. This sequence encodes CASSEGRGFTEAFF.